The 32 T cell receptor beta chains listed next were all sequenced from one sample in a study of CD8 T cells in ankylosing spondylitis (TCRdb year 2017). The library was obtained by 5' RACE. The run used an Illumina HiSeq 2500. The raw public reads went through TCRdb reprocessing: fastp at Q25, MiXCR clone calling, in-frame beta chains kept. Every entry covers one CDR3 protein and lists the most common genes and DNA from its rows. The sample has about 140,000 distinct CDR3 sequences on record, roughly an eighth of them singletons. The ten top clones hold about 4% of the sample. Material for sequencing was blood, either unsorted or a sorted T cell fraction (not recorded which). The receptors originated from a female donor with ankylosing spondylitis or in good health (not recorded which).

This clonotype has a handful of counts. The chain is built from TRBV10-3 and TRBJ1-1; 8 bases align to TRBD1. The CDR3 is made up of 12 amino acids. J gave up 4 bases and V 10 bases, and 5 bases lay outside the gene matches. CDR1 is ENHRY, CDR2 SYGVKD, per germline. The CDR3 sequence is CATGDRPTEAFF. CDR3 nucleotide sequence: TGTGCCACCGGGGACAGGCCCACTGAAGCTTTCTTT.

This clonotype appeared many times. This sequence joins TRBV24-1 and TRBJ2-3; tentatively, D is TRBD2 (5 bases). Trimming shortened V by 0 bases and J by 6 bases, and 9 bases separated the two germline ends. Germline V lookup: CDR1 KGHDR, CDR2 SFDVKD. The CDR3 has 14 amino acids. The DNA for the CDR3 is TGTGCCACCAGTGATTTGGGACTCTCCGATACGCAGTATTTT. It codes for CATSDLGLSDTQYF.

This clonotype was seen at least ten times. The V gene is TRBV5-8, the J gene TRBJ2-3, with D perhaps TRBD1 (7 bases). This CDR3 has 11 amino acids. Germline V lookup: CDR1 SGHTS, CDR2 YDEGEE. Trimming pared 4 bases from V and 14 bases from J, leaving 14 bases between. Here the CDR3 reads CASSRGTVAYF. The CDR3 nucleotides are TGTGCCAGCAGCCGCGGGACAGTGGCGTATTTT.

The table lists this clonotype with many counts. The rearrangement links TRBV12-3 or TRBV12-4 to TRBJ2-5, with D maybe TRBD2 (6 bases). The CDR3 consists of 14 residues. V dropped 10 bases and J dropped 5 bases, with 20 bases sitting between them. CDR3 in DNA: TGTGCCACAAAGGAGGCTAGCGTGATCGAGACCCAGTACTTC. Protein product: CATKEASVIETQYF.

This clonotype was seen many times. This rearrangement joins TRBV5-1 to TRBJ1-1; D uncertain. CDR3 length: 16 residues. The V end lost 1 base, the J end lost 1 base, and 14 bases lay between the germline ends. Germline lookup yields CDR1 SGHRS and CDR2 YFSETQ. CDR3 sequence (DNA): TGCGCCAGCAGCTTGTCTCGGATTGGGGAGAACACTGAAGCTTTCTTT. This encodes CASSLSRIGENTEAFF.

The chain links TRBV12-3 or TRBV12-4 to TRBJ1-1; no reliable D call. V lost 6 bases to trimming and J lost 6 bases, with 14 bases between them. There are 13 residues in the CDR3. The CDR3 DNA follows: TGTGCCAGCAGCCACAATTCTCGCTCTGAAGCTTTCTTT. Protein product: CASSHNSRSEAFF.

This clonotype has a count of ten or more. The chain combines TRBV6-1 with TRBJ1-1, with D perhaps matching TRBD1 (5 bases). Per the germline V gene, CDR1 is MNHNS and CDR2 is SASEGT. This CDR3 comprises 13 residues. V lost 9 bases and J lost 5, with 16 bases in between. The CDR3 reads CARVGWRGTEAFF. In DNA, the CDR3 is TGTGCCAGGGTCGGGTGGAGGGGAACTGAAGCTTTCTTT.

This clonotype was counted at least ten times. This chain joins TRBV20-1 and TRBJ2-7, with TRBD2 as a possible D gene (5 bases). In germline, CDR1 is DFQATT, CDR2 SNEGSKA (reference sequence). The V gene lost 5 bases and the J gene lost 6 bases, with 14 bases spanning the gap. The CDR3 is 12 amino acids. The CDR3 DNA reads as TGCAGTGCTCCAACTGAGGGATCCGAGCAGTACTTC. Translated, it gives CSAPTEGSEQYF.

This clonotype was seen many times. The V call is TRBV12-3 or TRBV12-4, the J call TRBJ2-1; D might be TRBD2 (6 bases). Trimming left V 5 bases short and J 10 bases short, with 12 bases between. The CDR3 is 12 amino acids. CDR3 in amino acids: CASSKHSGEQFF. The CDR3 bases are TGTGCCAGCAGTAAACATAGCGGAGAGCAGTTCTTC.

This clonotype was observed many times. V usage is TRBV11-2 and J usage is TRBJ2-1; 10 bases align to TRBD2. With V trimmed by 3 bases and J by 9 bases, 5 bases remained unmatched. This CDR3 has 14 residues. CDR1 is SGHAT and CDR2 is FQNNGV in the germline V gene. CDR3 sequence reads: CASSLQRGGLEQFF. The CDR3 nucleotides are TGTGCCAGCAGCTTGCAGCGGGGGGGACTTGAGCAGTTCTTC.

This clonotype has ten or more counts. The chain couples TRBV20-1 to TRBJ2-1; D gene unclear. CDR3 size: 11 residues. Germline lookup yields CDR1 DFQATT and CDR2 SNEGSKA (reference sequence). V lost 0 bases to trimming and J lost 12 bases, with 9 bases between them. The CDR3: CSARDSAAQFF. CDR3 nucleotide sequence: TGCAGTGCTAGAGATTCGGCTGCGCAGTTCTTC.

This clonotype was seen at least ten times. The CDR3, as DNA: TGTGCCAGCAGTGACAAGGGCTGGGGCTACACCTTC. Translating it yields CASSDKGWGYTF. The chain is built from TRBV6-4 and TRBJ1-2, with unresolved D. The CDR3 extends over 12 amino acids. The germline V gene encodes CDR1 MRHNA and CDR2 SNTAGT. V lost 2 bases and J 8 bases, leaving 9 bases between the germline ends.

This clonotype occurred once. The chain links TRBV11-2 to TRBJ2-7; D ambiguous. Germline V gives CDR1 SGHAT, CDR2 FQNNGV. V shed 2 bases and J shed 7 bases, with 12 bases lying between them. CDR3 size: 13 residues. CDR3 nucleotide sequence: TGTGCCAGCAGCTTATCAGGCCTGGGGGAGCAGTACTTC. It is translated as CASSLSGLGEQYF.

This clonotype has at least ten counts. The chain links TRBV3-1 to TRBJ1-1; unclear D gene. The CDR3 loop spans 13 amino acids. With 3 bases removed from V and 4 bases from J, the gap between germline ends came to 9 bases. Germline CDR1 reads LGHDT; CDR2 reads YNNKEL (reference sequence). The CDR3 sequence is CASSHSTSTEAFF. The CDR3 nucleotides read TGTGCCAGCAGCCACTCGACATCCACTGAAGCTTTCTTT.

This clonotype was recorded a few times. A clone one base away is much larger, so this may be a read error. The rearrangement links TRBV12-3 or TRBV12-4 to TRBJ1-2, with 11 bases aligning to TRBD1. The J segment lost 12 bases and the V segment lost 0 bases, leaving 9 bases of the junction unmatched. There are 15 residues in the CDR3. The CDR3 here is CASSLALGTGGSDTF. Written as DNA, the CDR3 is TGTGCCAGCAGTTTAGCGCTCGGGACAGGGGGGAGCGACACCTTC.

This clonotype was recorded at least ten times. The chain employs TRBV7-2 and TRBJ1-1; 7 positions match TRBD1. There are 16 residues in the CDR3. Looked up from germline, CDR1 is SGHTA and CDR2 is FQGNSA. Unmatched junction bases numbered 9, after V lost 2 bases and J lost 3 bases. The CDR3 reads CASSLSPGTAYTEAFF. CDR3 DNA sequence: TGTGCCAGCAGCTTATCTCCCGGGACAGCCTACACTGAAGCTTTCTTT.

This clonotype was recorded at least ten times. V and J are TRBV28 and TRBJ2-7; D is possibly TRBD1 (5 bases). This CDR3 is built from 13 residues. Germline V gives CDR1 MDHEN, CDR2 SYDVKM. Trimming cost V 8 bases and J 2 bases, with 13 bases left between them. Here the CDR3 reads CASSRTPAYEQYF. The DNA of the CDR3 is TGTGCCAGCTCCCGGACACCTGCCTACGAGCAGTACTTC.

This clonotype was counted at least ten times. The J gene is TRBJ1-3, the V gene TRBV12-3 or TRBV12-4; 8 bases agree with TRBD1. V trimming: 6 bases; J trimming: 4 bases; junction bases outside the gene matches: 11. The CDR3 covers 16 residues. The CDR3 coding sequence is TGTGCCAGCAGACCCGGACAGGGCAGGTCCGGAAACACCATATATTTT. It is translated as CASRPGQGRSGNTIYF.

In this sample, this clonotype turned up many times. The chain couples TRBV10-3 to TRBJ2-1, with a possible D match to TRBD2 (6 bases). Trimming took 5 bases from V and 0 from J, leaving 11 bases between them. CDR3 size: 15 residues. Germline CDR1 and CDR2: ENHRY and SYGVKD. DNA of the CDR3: TGTGCCATCAGTACGGGGGACCGCTCCTACAATGAGCAGTTCTTC. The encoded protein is CAISTGDRSYNEQFF.

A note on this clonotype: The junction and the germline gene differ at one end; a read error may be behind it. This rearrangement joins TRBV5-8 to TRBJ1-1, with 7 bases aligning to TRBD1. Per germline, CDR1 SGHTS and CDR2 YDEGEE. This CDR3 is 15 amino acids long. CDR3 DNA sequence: TGTGTCAGCAGCTTGGTGACAGGGAAGAACTCTGAAGCTTTCTTT. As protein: CVSSLVTGKNSEAFF.

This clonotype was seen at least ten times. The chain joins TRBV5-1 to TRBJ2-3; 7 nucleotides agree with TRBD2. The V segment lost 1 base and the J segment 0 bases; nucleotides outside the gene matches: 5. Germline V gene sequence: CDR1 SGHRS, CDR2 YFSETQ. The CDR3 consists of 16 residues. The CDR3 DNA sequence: TGCGCCAGCAGCTTGCCCCTAGCGGAGAGCACAGATACGCAGTATTTT. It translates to CASSLPLAESTDTQYF.

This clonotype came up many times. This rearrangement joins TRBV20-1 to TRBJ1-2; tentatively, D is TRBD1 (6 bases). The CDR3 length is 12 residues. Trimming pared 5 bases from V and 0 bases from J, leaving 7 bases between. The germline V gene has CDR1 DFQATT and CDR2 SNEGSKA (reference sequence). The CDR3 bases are TGCAGTGCTGGGACACCTAACTATGGCTACACCTTC. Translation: CSAGTPNYGYTF.

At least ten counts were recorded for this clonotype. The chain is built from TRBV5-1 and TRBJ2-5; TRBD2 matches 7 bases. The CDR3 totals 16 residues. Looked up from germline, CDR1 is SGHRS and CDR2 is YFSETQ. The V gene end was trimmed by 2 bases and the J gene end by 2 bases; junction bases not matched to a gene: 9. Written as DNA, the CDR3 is TGCGCCAGCAGCTTACTCGCGGGAGTGACACAAGAGACCCAGTACTTC. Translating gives CASSLLAGVTQETQYF.

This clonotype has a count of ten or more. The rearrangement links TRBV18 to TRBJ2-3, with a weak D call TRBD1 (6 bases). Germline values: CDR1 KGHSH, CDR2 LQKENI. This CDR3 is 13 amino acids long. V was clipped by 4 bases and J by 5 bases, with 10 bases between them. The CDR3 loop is CASSRQGQDTQYF. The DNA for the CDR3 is TGTGCCAGCTCACGCCAGGGGCAAGATACGCAGTATTTT.

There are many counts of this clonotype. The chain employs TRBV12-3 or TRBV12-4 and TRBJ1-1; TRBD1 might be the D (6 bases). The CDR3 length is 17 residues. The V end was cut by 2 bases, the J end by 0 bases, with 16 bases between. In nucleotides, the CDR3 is TGTGCCAGCAGTTTAATGGGCAGGGGTTTCATGAACACTGAAGCTTTCTTT. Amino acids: CASSLMGRGFMNTEAFF.

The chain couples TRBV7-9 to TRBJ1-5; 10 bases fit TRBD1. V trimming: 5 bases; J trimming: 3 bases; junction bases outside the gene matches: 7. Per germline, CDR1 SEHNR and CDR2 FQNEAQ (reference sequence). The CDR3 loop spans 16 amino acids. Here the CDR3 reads CASSAGTGVYNQPQHF. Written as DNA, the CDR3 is TGTGCCAGCAGCGCAGGGACAGGGGTTTACAATCAGCCCCAGCATTTT. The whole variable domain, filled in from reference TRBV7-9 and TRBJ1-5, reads DTGVSQNPRHKITKRGQNVTFRCDPISEHNRLYWYRQTLGQGPEFLTYFQNEAQLEKSRLLSDRFSAERPKGSFSTLEIQRTEQGDSAMYLCASSAGTGVYNQPQHFGDGTRLSIL.

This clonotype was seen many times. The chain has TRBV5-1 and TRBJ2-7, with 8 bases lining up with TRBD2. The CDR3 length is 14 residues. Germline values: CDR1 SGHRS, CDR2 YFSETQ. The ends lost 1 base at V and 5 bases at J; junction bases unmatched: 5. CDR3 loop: CASSLSTSAHEQYF. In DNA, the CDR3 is TGCGCCAGCAGCTTGTCGACTAGCGCGCACGAGCAGTACTTC.

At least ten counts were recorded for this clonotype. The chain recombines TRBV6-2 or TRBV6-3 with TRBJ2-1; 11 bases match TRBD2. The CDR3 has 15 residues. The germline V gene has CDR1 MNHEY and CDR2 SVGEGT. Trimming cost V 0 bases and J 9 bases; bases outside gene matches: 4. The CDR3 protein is CASSYSSGRAGEQFF. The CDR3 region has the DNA TGTGCCAGCAGTTACTCTAGCGGGAGGGCCGGTGAGCAGTTCTTC.

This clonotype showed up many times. DNA for the CDR3: TGTGCCAGCAGCGCGGACAGGGGGCGCACAGATACGCAGTATTTT. It yields the protein CASSADRGRTDTQYF. The chain combines TRBV7-2 with TRBJ2-3; 11 bases map to TRBD1. CDR1 SGHTA and CDR2 FQGNSA come from the germline V gene. This CDR3 region has 15 residues. V was clipped by 5 bases and J by 1 base; unmatched bases: 2.

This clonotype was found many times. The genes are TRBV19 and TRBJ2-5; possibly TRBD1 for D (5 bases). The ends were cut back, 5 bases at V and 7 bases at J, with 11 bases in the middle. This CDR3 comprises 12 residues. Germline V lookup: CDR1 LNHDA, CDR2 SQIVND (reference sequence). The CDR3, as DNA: TGTGCCAGTAGTTTAGGGGCTACGACCCAGTACTTC. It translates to CASSLGATTQYF.

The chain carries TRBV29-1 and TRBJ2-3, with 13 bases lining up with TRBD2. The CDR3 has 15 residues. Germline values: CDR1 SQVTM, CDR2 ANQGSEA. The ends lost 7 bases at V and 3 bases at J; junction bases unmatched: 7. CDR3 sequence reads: CSAREGLAGTDTQYF. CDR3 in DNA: TGCAGCGCCCGTGAGGGACTAGCGGGGACAGATACGCAGTATTTT.

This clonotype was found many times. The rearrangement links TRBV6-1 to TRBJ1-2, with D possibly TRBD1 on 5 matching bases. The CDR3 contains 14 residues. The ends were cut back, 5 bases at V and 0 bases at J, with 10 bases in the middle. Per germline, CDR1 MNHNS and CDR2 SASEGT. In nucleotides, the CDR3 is TGTGCCAGCAGTCCAGGGACTACTAACTATGGCTACACCTTC. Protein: CASSPGTTNYGYTF.